Listed below are T cell receptor beta chains from one sample, sequenced in a study of cytomegalovirus exposure and HLA in healthy donors. The repertoire was sequenced with immunoSEQ multiplex PCR; TCRdb's copy has only in-frame clones and lacks some. There are over 150,000 clones in the sample; roughly 85% occur only once, and about 17% lies in the top ten. The specimen was PBMCs. The source of these receptors is a man between 18 and 29 years old in good health and CMV-seropositive. Each CDR3 is given with its conserved first and last residue. The D gene is left open where the match is weak. Clone size appears in some rows only: once, few, many, or a class for an expanded clone.

d_call,v_call,j_call,clone_size,cdr3_aa,cdr3_nt
TRBD2,TRBV29-1,TRBJ2-5,-,CSVARLAGETQYF,TGCAGCGTTGCCCGACTAGCGGGTGAGACCCAGTACTTC
TRBD1,TRBV10-3,TRBJ2-3,few,CAISASDRGSSTDTQYF,TGTGCCATCAGTGCCTCGGACAGGGGTTCCTCCACAGATACGCAGTATTTT
-,TRBV5-5,TRBJ1-4,once,CASSSRTPQKLFF,TGTGCCAGCAGCTCCCGGACACCCCAAAAACTGTTTTTT
TRBD2,TRBV7-8,TRBJ2-3,once,CASSLAGAGRARDTQYF,TGTGCCAGCAGCTTAGCGGGAGCGGGAAGGGCCCGGGATACGCAGTATTTT
TRBD1,TRBV4-2,TRBJ1-1,once,CASSQIPGQGRDTEAFF,TGTGCCAGCAGCCAAATCCCGGGACAGGGGAGGGACACTGAAGCTTTCTTT
-,TRBV7-9,TRBJ1-3,once,CAVIGATGNTIYF,TGTGCCGTAATAGGGGCAACTGGAAACACCATATATTTT
TRBD1,TRBV5-1,TRBJ2-7,-,CASSSTGTGAEQYF,TGCGCCAGCAGCTCGACCGGGACAGGGGCCGAGCAGTACTTC
-,TRBV11-3,TRBJ2-5,-,CASSLVEGHQETQYF,TGTGCCAGCAGCTTAGTTGAGGGCCACCAAGAGACCCAGTACTTC
TRBD2,TRBV25-1,TRBJ2-1,few,CASSDLDVSGDHNEQFF,TGTGCCAGCAGTGACCTCGATGTTAGCGGGGATCACAATGAGCAGTTCTTC
-,TRBV10-3,TRBJ1-2,-,CAANRGGLFYGYTF,TGTGCCGCGAACCGCGGAGGACTTTTCTATGGCTACACCTTC
TRBD2,TRBV4-2,TRBJ2-3,few,CASSYRTSGSVDTQYF,TGTGCCAGCAGCTATCGGACTAGCGGGAGTGTAGATACGCAGTATTTT
-,TRBV18,TRBJ2-1,-,CASSPWERYNEQFF,TGTGCCAGCTCACCGTGGGAGAGGTACAATGAGCAGTTCTTC
-,TRBV9,TRBJ2-7,-,CASSPPDNLREQYF,TGTGCCAGCAGCCCCCCGGACAATCTAAGGGAGCAGTACTTC
TRBD1,TRBV5-1,TRBJ2-7,-,CASSLGQGAASGSHEQYF,TGCGCCAGCAGCTTGGGACAGGGGGCAGCCAGCGGGAGTCACGAGCAGTACTTC
-,TRBV7-6,TRBJ2-1,-,CASSLKGDPYNEQFF,TGTGCCAGCAGCTTAAAGGGGGACCCCTACAATGAGCAGTTCTTC
TRBD2,TRBV14,TRBJ2-2,few,CASSPTGLAGTGELFF,TGTGCCAGCAGCCCTACGGGACTAGCGGGCACCGGGGAGCTGTTTTTT
-,TRBV27,TRBJ2-3,-,CASSFGRARTDTQYF,TGTGCCAGCAGTTTTGGCAGGGCCCGCACAGATACGCAGTATTTT
-,TRBV5-6,TRBJ2-1,-,CASRSGVHEQFF,TGTGCCAGCAGATCCGGAGTACATGAGCAGTTCTTC
-,TRBV9,TRBJ2-2,-,CASSPQGLNTGELFF,TGTGCCAGCAGCCCCCAGGGGCTTAACACCGGGGAGCTGTTTTTT
TRBD2,TRBV7-9,TRBJ2-1,-,CASSQRGEIEQFF,TGTGCCAGCAGCCAACGGGGGGAAATTGAGCAGTTCTTC
-,TRBV6-6,TRBJ1-5,-,CASSYSRGSNQPQHF,TGTGCCAGCAGTTACTCGAGGGGGAGCAATCAGCCCCAGCATTTT
-,TRBV2,TRBJ1-4,-,CASSERVGPGNEKLFF,TGTGCCAGCAGTGAACGGGTGGGGCCTGGAAATGAAAAACTGTTTTTT